The sequence of this T cell receptor beta chain was determined in a study of blood T cell repertoires in COVID-19 (dated by TCRdb to 2020 to 2021). General notes on the study: Samples covering the acute and convalescent phases of COVID-19 were provided by collaborators in the United States, Italy and Spain. Samples were obtained from the ongoing ImmuneRACE study (first 160 participants) and from some 1,200 subjects provided by 6 global collaborators. Sample metadata almost always included a de-identified subject ID, COVID-19 status, age in years and sex. The dataset comprised deeply sampled blood TCRbeta repertoires from subjects exposed to, actively infected with, or recovered from COVID-19. HLA class I and class II types, where available, came from metadata supplied by the sample provider rather than from assay-based typing. The material from the prospective study consisted of cDNA or gDNA derived from T cells, B-cell-depleted T cells, or PBMCs. A freely available public database, intended as a resource for researchers studying the immune response to SARS-CoV-2, is where the repertoires were released.

TCRbeta CDR3 regions were amplified from genomic DNA using the immunoSEQ Assay, a bias-controlled multiplex PCR. For the original study's pipeline: The number of nucleated cells in each sample was estimated by amplification of reference gene primers within the assay. Sequence reads were collapsed and filtered to measure the absolute abundance of every unique TCRbeta CDR3 rearrangement. For each sample, productive Simpson clonality was calculated by taking the square root of Simpson's diversity index across productive rearrangements. The source is immuneACCESS, and TCRdb retained only in-frame sequences with V and J called. Part of the clones is not carried over; for the studies checked, unresolved V genes explain less than half of this, and the remainder is unexplained. V, J and clone size are those of that table, while D and trimming were read from the DNA. The sample profile shows 70,000 or so clones; 80% to 85% of them were found once. The ten largest make up more than 9.5% of the sample.

This clone came up once. The target of this receptor is not known. No clone much larger than this one lies a single base away; base qualities are absent. Findings and caveats that apply to the study as a whole: How much clinical and demographic metadata was included differed by source and by participant, and the metadata was provided uncurated.

Whole blood was collected in K2EDTA tubes by collaborating institutions according to the institutions' own protocols. Collaborator samples were shipped for TCRbeta analysis as frozen whole blood, isolated PBMCs, or DNA extracted from either sample type. V drops 3 bases and J drops 16 bases, leaving 16 bases in between. From the cysteine up to the phenylalanine, the CDR3 has a length of 13 residues. Just the 39-base CDR3 DNA is kept, in frame starting at base 1. The germline V gene sets CDR1 to KGHSH and CDR2 to LQKENI. This receptor chain uses TRBV18 and TRBJ1-6, with a tentative D gene TRBD1 over 6 matching bases. Material for sequencing was peripheral blood. The receptor was derived from an elderly woman with acute or convalescent COVID-19. The nucleotide sequence is given as TGTGCCAGCTCACCTTCTCCGGGACAAAAACTCCACTTT. This is translated as CASSPSPGQKLHF.